A selection of T cell receptor beta chains follows, all from one sample in a study of cytomegalovirus exposure and HLA in healthy donors. Sequenced by immunoSEQ multiplex PCR; TCRdb stores in-frame clones only, minus some. Of about 200,000 clones listed, 70% to 80% were seen once; the top ten hold less than 3.5%. Material for sequencing was PBMCs. Source of these receptors: a woman aged 25 to 39 in good health and CMV-seronegative. The CDR3 runs from the conserved cysteine through the conserved F or W. D genes are given only for firm matches. Only part of the rows carry a size: once, few, many, or a class if the clone is expanded.

J gene | V gene | clone size | D gene | CDR3 protein | CDR3 DNA
TRBJ2-1 | TRBV7-6 | few | TRBD2 | CASSIRLAGLDEQFF | TGTGCCAGCAGCATTCGACTAGCGGGACTCGATGAGCAGTTCTTC
TRBJ2-2 | TRBV5-1 | . | . | CASSLGIGELFF | TGCGCCAGCAGCTTGGGTATCGGGGAGCTGTTTTTT
TRBJ2-5 | TRBV5-6 | . | . | CASSLQSETQYF | TGTGCCAGCAGCTTGCAGTCTGAGACCCAGTACTTC
TRBJ2-6 | TRBV2 | . | . | CASSEEAGSGANVLTF | TGTGCCAGCAGTGAAGAGGCAGGGTCTGGGGCCAACGTCCTGACTTTC
TRBJ1-1 | TRBV6-1 | . | TRBD1 | CASRGQMNTEAFF | TGTGCCAGCAGGGGACAGATGAACACTGAAGCTTTCTTT
TRBJ2-1 | TRBV5-6 | . | TRBD2 | CASSSMTSGGEDEQLF | TGTGCCAGCAGCTCAATGACTAGCGGGGGGGAGGATGAGCAGCTCTTC
TRBJ1-6 | TRBV28 | . | TRBD1 | CASSSPGQAGPLHF | TGTGCCAGCAGTTCCCCGGGACAGGCGGGTCCCCTCCACTTT
TRBJ2-3 | TRBV6-1 | . | TRBD2 | CASSDRGLAGVRADTQYF | TGTGCCAGCAGTGACAGGGGACTAGCGGGAGTAAGAGCAGATACGCAGTATTTT
TRBJ1-2 | TRBV7-2 | . | . | CASSLGRGYGYTF | TGTGCCAGCAGCTTAGGCAGGGGTTATGGCTACACCTTC
TRBJ1-2 | TRBV6-5 | . | TRBD1 | CASSWQGGHNYGYTF | TGTGCCAGCAGCTGGCAGGGGGGACACAACTATGGCTACACCTTC
TRBJ2-7 | TRBV29-1 | . | . | CSVGGGDHEQYF | TGCAGCGTTGGGGGCGGGGACCACGAGCAGTACTTC
TRBJ1-1 | TRBV6-5 | . | . | CASSAGVRTEAFF | TGTGCCAGCAGCGCAGGGGTAAGAACTGAAGCTTTCTTT
TRBJ1-3 | TRBV6-5 | few | . | CASSYSPDSGNTIYF | TGTGCCAGCAGTTACTCACCAGACTCTGGAAACACCATATATTTT
TRBJ2-1 | TRBV6-1 | . | TRBD1 | CTGGRGLPTYNEQFF | TGTACCGGCGGCAGGGGGCTTCCTACCTACAATGAGCAGTTCTTC
TRBJ2-7 | TRBV7-2 | . | . | CASSFGRYYEQYF | TGTGCCAGCAGCTTTGGTCGGTACTACGAGCAGTACTTC
TRBJ2-1 | TRBV9 | . | . | CASAKYNEQFF | TGTGCCAGCGCGAAGTACAATGAGCAGTTCTTC
TRBJ2-7 | TRBV30 | . | TRBD1 | CAWNRAGGEQYF | TGTGCCTGGAACCGGGCAGGGGGCGAGCAGTACTTC
TRBJ1-4 | TRBV18 | . | . | CASSPEIFEKLFF | TGTGCCAGCTCACCAGAGATTTTCGAAAAACTGTTTTTT
TRBJ1-4 | TRBV4-2 | . | TRBD1 | CASSQGDRGEKLFF | TGTGCCAGCAGCCAAGGGGACAGGGGCGAAAAACTGTTTTTT
TRBJ1-1 | TRBV7-9 | . | TRBD1 | CASSPPTGTNTEAFF | TGTGCCAGCAGCCCTCCGACAGGGACCAACACTGAAGCTTTCTTT
TRBJ2-6 | TRBV30 | . | TRBD1 | CAWSPGQGQGANVLTF | TGTGCCTGGAGCCCCGGACAGGGGCAAGGGGCCAACGTCCTGACTTTC
TRBJ2-7 | TRBV27 | once | . | CASSMPTGSLMYEQYF | TGTGCCAGCAGTATGCCGACAGGCTCGTTGATGTACGAGCAGTACTTC
TRBJ2-3 | TRBV2 | . | . | CASSDTGWDTQYF | TGTGCCAGCAGTGACACAGGGTGGGATACGCAGTATTTT
TRBJ2-7 | TRBV29-1 | . | TRBD2 | CSVKGLAAPEQYF | TGCAGCGTGAAGGGACTAGCAGCCCCAGAGCAGTACTTC
TRBJ2-7 | TRBV6-5 | . | TRBD1 | CASSYSAGTGAFEQYF | TGTGCCAGCAGTTACTCGGCCGGGACAGGGGCTTTCGAGCAGTACTTC
TRBJ2-1 | TRBV15 | . | . | CATSRPGHLHNEQFF | TGTGCCACCAGCAGACCGGGACACTTACACAATGAGCAGTTCTTC
TRBJ1-5 | TRBV21-1 | . | . | CASSTRTEGNQPQHF | TGTGCCAGCAGCACCCGGACAGAAGGCAATCAGCCCCAGCATTTT
TRBJ1-3 | TRBV7-8 | . | . | CASSPGRRGTIYF | TGTGCCAGCAGCCCCGGACGTCGGGGCACCATATATTTT
TRBJ1-2 | TRBV5-4 | few | TRBD1 | CASSWGTATNYGYPF | TGTGCCAGCAGCTGGGGGACAGCCACTAACTATGGCTACCCCTTC
TRBJ2-1 | TRBV7-2 | . | . | CASSPSGTRQFF | TGTGCCAGCAGCCCTTCCGGGACTCGGCAGTTCTTC
TRBJ1-1 | TRBV2 | . | TRBD1 | CASSVGLGQGRAGMNTEAFF | TGTGCCAGCAGTGTCGGTTTGGGACAGGGTCGTGCGGGCATGAACACTGAAGCTTTCTTT
TRBJ2-7 | TRBV29-1 | few | TRBD2 | CSVCSDDFQRDYEQYF | TGCAGCGTTTGTTCCGATGACTTCCAGCGGGACTACGAGCAGTACTTC
TRBJ2-7 | TRBV28 | . | . | CASSGRYRESGEQYF | TGTGCCAGCAGTGGTCGCTACAGGGAATCTGGGGAGCAGTACTTC
TRBJ2-3 | TRBV27 | . | . | CASSSEGWPGDTQYF | TGTGCCAGCAGTTCCGAGGGCTGGCCCGGGGATACGCAGTATTTT
TRBJ2-7 | TRBV11-2 | . | TRBD1 | CASSTNPGQGYEQYF | TGTGCCAGCAGTACGAATCCGGGACAGGGCTACGAGCAGTACTTC
TRBJ1-1 | TRBV5-1 | . | . | CASSLIRGDFMNTEAFF | TGCGCCAGCAGCTTGATTCGTGGAGACTTCATGAACACTGAAGCTTTCTTT
TRBJ2-4 | TRBV5-4 | . | TRBD2 | CASSLGLAGAKNIQYF | TGTGCCAGCAGCTTGGGACTAGCGGGAGCCAAAAACATTCAGTACTTC
TRBJ2-7 | TRBV9 | . | TRBD1 | CASSADRGSYEQYF | TGTGCCAGCAGCGCAGACAGGGGGTCCTACGAGCAGTACTTC
TRBJ2-7 | TRBV5-1 | . | TRBD2 | CASSPGASGMSYEQYF | TGCGCCAGCAGCCCCGGGGCTAGCGGCATGTCCTACGAGCAGTACTTC
TRBJ1-2 | TRBV7-9 | . | . | CASSRKGRVDGYPF | TGTGCCAGCAGCCGAAAAGGCAGGGTGGATGGCTACCCCTTC
TRBJ2-5 | TRBV9 | . | . | CASSVFGGRQEAQYF | TGTGCCAGCAGCGTATTCGGTGGAAGGCAAGAGGCCCAGTACTTC